This is a list of T cell receptor beta chains from one sample in a study of blood T cell repertoires in COVID-19. Profiling relied on immunoSEQ multiplex PCR, and the TCRdb table lists in-frame clones only, not all of them. The sample gives 150,000 to 200,000 clones, 86% of which show up once; roughly 3% is in the top ten. The specimen was peripheral blood. All receptors derive from a man between 65 and 79 years old with acute or convalescent COVID-19. Each CDR3 is given with its conserved first and last residue. D genes are given only for firm matches. The listing skips clone size in some rows; elsewhere it reads once, few, many or a size class.

cdr3_length j_call clone_size d_call v_call cdr3_nt cdr3_aa
17 TRBJ1-5 few . TRBV19 TGTGCCAGTAGTATAGATAAGAGGTTAGATAGCAATCAGCCCCAGCATTTT CASSIDKRLDSNQPQHF
15 TRBJ2-2 . . TRBV30 TGTGCCTGGAGTGTAGGCGGAGAGGGCACCGGGGAGCTGTTTTTT CAWSVGGEGTGELFF
14 TRBJ2-5 once . TRBV5-4 TGTGCCAGCAGCTTGGGGTTCGAGGGAGAGACCCAGTACTTC CASSLGFEGETQYF
14 TRBJ2-3 . . TRBV5-1 TGCGCCAGCAGCAGGAGGGAGGGGGCAGATACGCAGTATTTT CASSRREGADTQYF
14 TRBJ1-3 . TRBD1 TRBV6-2/TRBV6-3 TGTGCCAGCAGCAGGACAGGGTCGGGAAACACCATATATTTT CASSRTGSGNTIYF
15 TRBJ2-5 . TRBD2 TRBV20-1 TGCAGTGCTATTGAGCTAGCGGGGGGAGGGGAGACCCAGTACTTC CSAIELAGGGETQYF
14 TRBJ1-4 . . TRBV19 TGTGCCAGTAGTATGACATCAGAGGGTGAAAAACTGTTTTTT CASSMTSEGEKLFF
17 TRBJ2-2 . . TRBV4-3 TGCGCCAGCAGCCTCAGACGATGGACTGAGAACACCGGGGAGCTGTTTTTT CASSLRRWTENTGELFF
14 TRBJ1-4 . . TRBV15 TGTGCCACCAGCAGGGGTGGGCTTAATGAAAAACTGTTTTTT CATSRGGLNEKLFF
14 TRBJ1-5 . . TRBV30 TGTGCCTGGAGCGCGGGACCTCCCCCCCTGCCCCAGCATTTT CAWSAGPPPLPQHF
13 TRBJ1-4 . . TRBV6-5 TGTGCCAGCCGGACTTCAACTAATGAAAAACTGTTTTTT CASRTSTNEKLFF
16 TRBJ2-1 . TRBD2 TRBV3-1/TRBV3-2 TGTGCCAGCAGCCCGGATGAGCGGGGGGGCCTAACGGAGCAGTTCTTC CASSPDERGGLTEQFF
17 TRBJ1-5 . . TRBV2 TGTGCCAGTAGAGGGGTGGACAGAAAGGTTAGCAATCAGCCCCAGCATTTT CASRGVDRKVSNQPQHF
15 TRBJ2-5 . . TRBV6-5 TGTGCCAGCAGTTATATAGGAGGGTCCAAAGAGGCCCAGTACTTC CASSYIGGSKEAQYF
14 TRBJ1-5 . . TRBV9 TGTGCCAGCAGCCTTTGGGCAGGTAATCAGCCCCAGCATTTT CASSLWAGNQPQHF
14 TRBJ2-7 . TRBD2 TRBV6-5 TGTGCCAGCAGAGGGGGACTAGCGGGGTACGAGCAGTACTTC CASRGGLAGYEQYF
14 TRBJ2-2 few . TRBV6-5 TGTGCCAGCAGCAAAGGGGCGAACACCGGGGAGCTGTTTTTT CASSKGANTGELFF
15 TRBJ1-1 . TRBD1 TRBV18 TGTGCCAGCTCACCTACGACAGGGGCATGGGAAGGGGCTTTCTTT CASSPTTGAWEGAFF
17 TRBJ2-3 once TRBD2 TRBV19 TGTGCCAGTAGTATAGAAACCCTAGCGGGGGGAGGAAATACGCAGTATTTT CASSIETLAGGGNTQYF
13 TRBJ1-1 few TRBD1 TRBV29-1 TGCAGCGTTGAACGAGGGGGCGGGGATTCAGCTTTCTTT CSVERGGGDSAFF
16 TRBJ1-1 once TRBD1 TRBV6-2/TRBV6-3 TGTGCCAGCAGTTACGCCAAGGAGGGGGCGAGCACTGAAGCTTTCTTT CASSYAKEGASTEAFF
15 TRBJ2-3 . TRBD2 TRBV20-1 TGCAGTGCTAGTGTGAGCGGGAGGGCCAGAGATACGCAGTATTTT CSASVSGRARDTQYF
13 TRBJ2-5 . . TRBV5-1 TGCGCCAGCAGCTTCCCCGAGCAAGAGACCCAGTACTTC CASSFPEQETQYF
13 TRBJ2-1 . . TRBV11-2 TGTGCCAGCAGCCTTACTTCCTACAATGAGCAGTTCTTC CASSLTSYNEQFF
17 TRBJ2-2 . TRBD1 TRBV15 TGTGCCACCAGCGGCCGGGACAGGGAGGGTAGGGCCGGGGAGCTGTTTTTT CATSGRDREGRAGELFF
14 TRBJ1-2 . TRBD1 TRBV2 TGTGCCAGCAGTAAGAAGACAGGGTGGGATGGCTACACCTTC CASSKKTGWDGYTF
13 TRBJ2-3 . . TRBV18 TGTGCCAGCTCACCACCGGTCGAGGATACGCAGTATTTT CASSPPVEDTQYF
16 TRBJ2-2 once . TRBV5-1 TGCGCCAGCAGCTTTACAGCAGGAGGTCACACCGGGGAGCTGTTTTTT CASSFTAGGHTGELFF
14 TRBJ1-5 . TRBD1 TRBV7-2 TGTGCCAGCAGCCGCGGACAGGGTCAACAGCCCCAGCATTTT CASSRGQGQQPQHF
16 TRBJ1-2 . TRBD1 TRBV20-1 TGCAGTGCTAGTGGGCAGGGGGCACACCTCCCCTATGGCTACACCTTC CSASGQGAHLPYGYTF
14 TRBJ2-1 . . TRBV28 TGTGCCAGCCGCCGGACGGGGTCCTACAATGAGCAGTTCTTC CASRRTGSYNEQFF
15 TRBJ2-2 . TRBD2 TRBV27 TGTGCCAGCAGCAAAGCGGGGGGGCCGTTCGGGGAGCTGTTTTTT CASSKAGGPFGELFF
14 TRBJ2-7 . TRBD1 TRBV30 TGTGCCTGGAGTTCGGGACAGGGCGTCTACGAGCAGTACTTC CAWSSGQGVYEQYF
15 TRBJ2-5 . . TRBV29-1 TGCAGCGTCGCCGGGGTCATCTCGGGATTTGAGACCCAGTACTTC CSVAGVISGFETQYF
17 TRBJ2-1 . . TRBV3-1/TRBV3-2 TGTGCCAGCAGCCAAGATGGGCGGGAAAGCTCCTACAATGAGCAGTTCTTC CASSQDGRESSYNEQFF
15 TRBJ1-4 . . TRBV5-1 TGCGCCAGCAGCCCCGCGGGGAAGTTGAATGAAAAACTGTTTTTT CASSPAGKLNEKLFF
14 TRBJ2-3 . . TRBV25-1 TGTGCCAGCAGTGAATTGACTAGCACAGATACGCAGTATTTT CASSELTSTDTQYF
16 TRBJ2-4 . TRBD2 TRBV3-1/TRBV3-2 TGTGCCAGCAGCCAAGAGGCGGGGGGGCGTGGAAACATTCAGTACTTC CASSQEAGGRGNIQYF
15 TRBJ2-7 . . TRBV27 TGTGCCAGCAGTTTATGGTCAGGGGCCCCCTACGAGCAGTACTTC CASSLWSGAPYEQYF
15 TRBJ2-1 . TRBD1 TRBV24-1 TGTGCCACCAGTGACACCGGGACAGGGGGCAATGAGCAGTTCTTC CATSDTGTGGNEQFF
14 TRBJ1-5 . . TRBV7-9 TGTGCCAGCAGCGCCGGGAATAGCAATCAGCCCCAGCATTTT CASSAGNSNQPQHF
14 TRBJ2-1 . . TRBV9 TGTGCCAGCAGCGTAGGCGGGACCCACAATGAGCAGTTCTTC CASSVGGTHNEQFF
14 TRBJ2-3 . . TRBV5-1 TGCGCCAGCAGCTCGAGAGGCACCACAGATACGCAGTATTTT CASSSRGTTDTQYF
15 TRBJ2-1 . TRBD2 TRBV5-4 TGTGCCAGCAGCTTGGTGAGCGGGAGGTCCAATGAGCAGTTCTTC CASSLVSGRSNEQFF
13 TRBJ2-5 . TRBD1 TRBV28 TGTGCCAGCACCGGACAGGGGTTGGAGACCCAGTACTTC CASTGQGLETQYF
15 TRBJ1-6 few . TRBV28 TGTGCCAGCAGTTTGGCGAACAGGGCCGCTTCACCCCTCCACTTT CASSLANRAASPLHF
15 TRBJ1-1 . . TRBV28 TGTGCCAGCAGTTTTGTCTGGGGCCTTAACACTGAAGCTTTCTTT CASSFVWGLNTEAFF
15 TRBJ1-2 . . TRBV18 TGTGCCAGCTCACCGCCTCCGGGAGCTAACTATGGCTACACCTTC CASSPPPGANYGYTF
13 TRBJ2-7 once . TRBV7-9 TGTGCCAGCAGCCGACAGTCATGGCTCGAGCAGTACTTC CASSRQSWLEQYF
15 TRBJ1-3 once . TRBV14 TGTGCCAGCAGTCGAATCGGAGTCTCTGGAAACACCATATATTTT CASSRIGVSGNTIYF
14 TRBJ1-5 . . TRBV18 TGTGCCAGCTCACAACAGGGTAAGGATCAGCCCCAGCATTTT CASSQQGKDQPQHF
18 TRBJ1-2 . TRBD1 TRBV14 TGTGCCAGCAGCCAAGCACTTGGGAGACAGGGCGGCACCTATGGCTACACCTTC CASSQALGRQGGTYGYTF
11 TRBJ1-1 . . TRBV20-1 TGCAGTGCTAGAGAGGGGGGGATAGCTTTCTTT CSAREGGIAFF
13 TRBJ1-4 . . TRBV25-1 TGTGCCAGCAGTGAGATAGGGAGTGAAAAACTGTTTTTT CASSEIGSEKLFF
14 TRBJ1-5 . TRBD1 TRBV18 TGTGCCAGCTCACCCGGACAGGGCAATCAGCCCCAGCATTTT CASSPGQGNQPQHF
20 TRBJ1-3 . TRBD1 TRBV9 TGTGCCAGCAGCGTAGAGGCGGGACAGGGAGGTTACACCCCTGGAAACACCATATATTTT CASSVEAGQGGYTPGNTIYF
15 TRBJ1-2 few TRBD1 TRBV5-4 TGTGCCAGCAGCTCCGGGAAGGGGGCTGGCTATGGCTACACCTTC CASSSGKGAGYGYTF
15 TRBJ1-5 . TRBD1 TRBV6-5 TGTGCCAGCAGTAGGTCAGGGACAGGGATGCAGCCCCAGCATTTT CASSRSGTGMQPQHF
15 TRBJ2-5 few . TRBV9 TGTGCCAGCAGCCCCCAGGGGTGGGGGCAAGAGACCCAGTACTTC CASSPQGWGQETQYF
15 TRBJ2-7 few . TRBV7-9 TGTGCCAGCAGCAACGACAGACTGCGCTCCTACGAGCAGTACTTC CASSNDRLRSYEQYF